A selection of T cell receptor beta chains follows, all from one sample in a study of cytomegalovirus exposure and HLA in healthy donors. Sequencing used immunoSEQ multiplex PCR; TCRdb keeps in-frame clones, though not all of them. The sample lists about 64,000 clones; over 70% were seen once. Sequenced sample: PBMCs. The receptors come from a male donor in good health and CMV-seropositive. Each CDR3 is given with its conserved first and last residue. The order of the fields is CDR3 protein, CDR3 DNA, J gene, V gene, clone size, D gene. A D gene is named only where the DNA matches it firmly. Size tells how often a clone was seen (once, few, many) or the class of an expanded clone, and some rows leave it out.

cdr3_aa: CASSTRLAGGHEQFF; cdr3_nt: TGTGCCAGCAGTACCCGACTAGCGGGGGGGCATGAGCAGTTCTTC; j_call: TRBJ2-1; v_call: TRBV6-5; clone_size: .; d_call: TRBD2
cdr3_aa: CASSSGTAITDTQYF; cdr3_nt: TGTGCCAGCAGCTCTGGGACAGCTATCACAGATACGCAGTATTTT; j_call: TRBJ2-3; v_call: TRBV5-6; clone_size: once; d_call: TRBD1
cdr3_aa: CASSLTYGQPGELFF; cdr3_nt: TGTGCCAGCAGCCTTACCTACGGACAGCCCGGGGAGCTGTTTTTT; j_call: TRBJ2-2; v_call: TRBV11-1; clone_size: medium-sized; d_call: .
cdr3_aa: CASSLTGGEAFF; cdr3_nt: TGCGCCAGCAGCCTCACTGGAGGTGAAGCTTTCTTT; j_call: TRBJ1-1; v_call: TRBV4-3; clone_size: .; d_call: .
cdr3_aa: CAWSVRNHPGNQPQHF; cdr3_nt: TGTGCCTGGAGTGTACGCAACCACCCGGGCAATCAGCCCCAGCATTTT; j_call: TRBJ1-5; v_call: TRBV30; clone_size: .; d_call: .
cdr3_aa: CASSFYRGRGSYEQYF; cdr3_nt: TGTGCCAGCAGTTTCTACAGGGGGCGAGGCTCCTACGAGCAGTACTTC; j_call: TRBJ2-7; v_call: TRBV27; clone_size: .; d_call: TRBD1
cdr3_aa: CASSQLAGGRNEQFF; cdr3_nt: TGTGCCAGCAGTCAGCTAGCGGGGGGCCGAAATGAGCAGTTCTTC; j_call: TRBJ2-1; v_call: TRBV6-4; clone_size: .; d_call: TRBD2
cdr3_aa: CASGITGTVGPDTQYF; cdr3_nt: TGTGCTAGTGGTATAACCGGGACAGTGGGCCCAGATACGCAGTATTTT; j_call: TRBJ2-3; v_call: TRBV12-5; clone_size: once; d_call: TRBD1
cdr3_aa: CASSLVEEQYF; cdr3_nt: TGTGCCAGCAGCTTGGTAGAGGAGCAGTACTTC; j_call: TRBJ2-7; v_call: TRBV5-6; clone_size: few; d_call: .
cdr3_aa: CASSLGGNSYNEQFF; cdr3_nt: TGTGCCAGCAGCTTAGGAGGGAATTCCTACAATGAGCAGTTCTTC; j_call: TRBJ2-1; v_call: TRBV11-2; clone_size: .; d_call: .
cdr3_aa: CASSQGDISTDTQYF; cdr3_nt: TGCGCCAGCAGCCAAGGGGACATTAGCACAGATACGCAGTATTTT; j_call: TRBJ2-3; v_call: TRBV4-1; clone_size: .; d_call: .
cdr3_aa: CASSMRGGGTDTQYF; cdr3_nt: TGTGCCAGTAGTATGCGGGGGGGCGGCACAGATACGCAGTATTTT; j_call: TRBJ2-3; v_call: TRBV19; clone_size: .; d_call: TRBD2
cdr3_aa: CASRQINSPLHF; cdr3_nt: TGTGCCAGCAGGCAGATTAATTCACCCCTCCACTTT; j_call: TRBJ1-6; v_call: TRBV27; clone_size: .; d_call: .
cdr3_aa: CASSVGEISNQPQHF; cdr3_nt: TGTGCCAGCAGCGTAGGGGAGATTAGCAATCAGCCCCAGCATTTT; j_call: TRBJ1-5; v_call: TRBV9; clone_size: few; d_call: .
cdr3_aa: CASRGGARNTGELFF; cdr3_nt: TGCGCCAGCAGGGGGGGGGCGCGAAACACCGGGGAGCTGTTTTTT; j_call: TRBJ2-2; v_call: TRBV5-1; clone_size: .; d_call: .
cdr3_aa: CASSSRQGASEKLFF; cdr3_nt: TGTGCCAGCAGTTCCAGACAGGGGGCATCTGAAAAACTGTTTTTT; j_call: TRBJ1-4; v_call: TRBV27; clone_size: .; d_call: TRBD1
cdr3_aa: CAISESGGYGYTF; cdr3_nt: TGTGCCATCAGTGAGTCCGGGGGCTATGGCTACACCTTC; j_call: TRBJ1-2; v_call: TRBV10-3; clone_size: .; d_call: .
cdr3_aa: CATRREGSMGNQPQHF; cdr3_nt: TGTGCCACCAGAAGAGAGGGCAGTATGGGCAATCAGCCCCAGCATTTT; j_call: TRBJ1-5; v_call: TRBV15; clone_size: .; d_call: .
cdr3_aa: CASSLSIEGASEQYF; cdr3_nt: TGTGCCAGCAGCTTGAGTATTGAGGGGGCGTCCGAGCAGTACTTC; j_call: TRBJ2-7; v_call: TRBV7-6; clone_size: .; d_call: TRBD1
cdr3_aa: CASTLRESNEQFF; cdr3_nt: TGTGCCAGCACCCTCCGTGAGAGCAATGAGCAGTTCTTC; j_call: TRBJ2-1; v_call: TRBV5-4; clone_size: .; d_call: .
cdr3_aa: CASSPPGRGNTEAFF; cdr3_nt: TGTGCCAGCAGCCCCCCGGGCAGGGGGAACACTGAAGCTTTCTTT; j_call: TRBJ1-1; v_call: TRBV9; clone_size: .; d_call: .
cdr3_aa: CAISESQFEAFF; cdr3_nt: TGTGCCATCAGTGAGTCCCAGTTTGAAGCTTTCTTT; j_call: TRBJ1-1; v_call: TRBV10-3; clone_size: few; d_call: .
cdr3_aa: CASRPGQGGNTIYF; cdr3_nt: TGCGCCAGCAGACCGGGACAGGGGGGAAACACCATATATTTT; j_call: TRBJ1-3; v_call: TRBV5-1; clone_size: .; d_call: TRBD1
cdr3_aa: CAWSTGTGNTGELFF; cdr3_nt: TGTGCCTGGAGTACCGGGACAGGGAACACCGGGGAGCTGTTTTTT; j_call: TRBJ2-2; v_call: TRBV30; clone_size: .; d_call: TRBD1
cdr3_aa: CASSPRQDLIAKNIQYF; cdr3_nt: TGTGCCAGCTCACCACGCCAGGATCTAATAGCCAAAAACATTCAGTACTTC; j_call: TRBJ2-4; v_call: TRBV18; clone_size: .; d_call: .
cdr3_aa: CASSLQGAGEKLFF; cdr3_nt: TGTGCCAGCAGCTTACAGGGGGCGGGAGAAAAACTGTTTTTT; j_call: TRBJ1-4; v_call: TRBV4-2; clone_size: .; d_call: TRBD1
cdr3_aa: CASSRRQGGEKLFF; cdr3_nt: TGTGCCAGCAGCCGACGACAGGGTGGTGAAAAACTGTTTTTT; j_call: TRBJ1-4; v_call: TRBV5-5; clone_size: .; d_call: TRBD1
cdr3_aa: CASSPGAWSPEAFF; cdr3_nt: TGTGCCAGCAGCCCTGGGGCTTGGAGTCCTGAAGCTTTCTTT; j_call: TRBJ1-1; v_call: TRBV7-3; clone_size: .; d_call: .
cdr3_aa: CASSPGAGPYNEQFF; cdr3_nt: TGCGCCAGCAGCCCGGGCGCGGGCCCCTACAATGAGCAGTTCTTC; j_call: TRBJ2-1; v_call: TRBV4-1; clone_size: .; d_call: .
cdr3_aa: CASSISWTSDIQYF; cdr3_nt: TGTGCCAGCAGCATTAGTTGGACTAGCGACATTCAGTACTTC; j_call: TRBJ2-4; v_call: TRBV7-8; clone_size: .; d_call: TRBD2
cdr3_aa: CASSQDWLAGNIQYF; cdr3_nt: TGCGCCAGCAGCCAAGATTGGCTAGCGGGGAACATTCAGTACTTC; j_call: TRBJ2-4; v_call: TRBV4-3; clone_size: .; d_call: TRBD2
cdr3_aa: CASSSDREGEQYF; cdr3_nt: TGTGCCAGCAGCTCCGACAGGGAAGGCGAGCAGTACTTC; j_call: TRBJ2-7; v_call: TRBV7-7; clone_size: .; d_call: TRBD1
cdr3_aa: CASSGSRTSSSYNEQFF; cdr3_nt: TGTGCCAGCAGCGGGTCGAGGACTTCCAGCTCCTACAATGAGCAGTTCTTC; j_call: TRBJ2-1; v_call: TRBV9; clone_size: .; d_call: .
cdr3_aa: CASSIGGQPNYGYTF; cdr3_nt: TGTGCCAGTAGTATAGGGGGACAGCCTAACTATGGCTACACCTTC; j_call: TRBJ1-2; v_call: TRBV19; clone_size: .; d_call: TRBD1
cdr3_aa: CASSLVADQETQYF; cdr3_nt: TGTGCCAGCAGCTTGGTGGCAGACCAAGAGACCCAGTACTTC; j_call: TRBJ2-5; v_call: TRBV5-6; clone_size: .; d_call: .
cdr3_aa: CASSLAGGGDTDTQYF; cdr3_nt: TGTGCCAGCAGCTTGGCGGGCGGGGGTGATACAGATACGCAGTATTTT; j_call: TRBJ2-3; v_call: TRBV5-6; clone_size: .; d_call: TRBD2
cdr3_aa: CASSLASTETYGYTF; cdr3_nt: TGTGCCAGCAGCTTAGCGAGTACGGAGACCTATGGCTACACCTTC; j_call: TRBJ1-2; v_call: TRBV7-2; clone_size: few; d_call: .
cdr3_aa: CASSFGTGEAFF; cdr3_nt: TGCGCCAGCAGCTTTGGTACGGGTGAAGCTTTCTTT; j_call: TRBJ1-1; v_call: TRBV5-1; clone_size: few; d_call: .